A selection of T cell receptor beta chains follows, all from one sample in a study of human T cells and chemical hapten exposure. TCRdb fed the RACE reads into MiXCR, producing one record per CDR3 protein. The sample holds 100,000 or so distinct CDR3 sequences, approximately 9.9% seen once. The starting material was whole blood, obtained in connection with sensitization to the hapten diphenylcyclopropenone (DPC). The receptors here all came from a woman aged 40-49 years with alopecia areata. Some clones in this sample may be carry-over from other donors' samples. The CDR3 runs from the conserved cysteine through the conserved F or W. The D gene is left open where the match is weak. Only some rows state a clone size, as once, few, many or a class for expanded clones.

- TRBJ2-7 14 TRBV27 TRBD2 TGTGCCAGCAGTGTAGCGGGAGTGGCCTACGAGCAGTACTTC CASSVAGVAYEQYF
many TRBJ1-4 14 TRBV9 - TGTGCCAGCAGCGCACAGGTAACTAATGAAAAACTGTTTTTT CASSAQVTNEKLFF
- TRBJ2-1 16 TRBV30 - TGTGCCTGGAGTGTACGGTTGGGAGTCTCCTACAATGAGCAGTTCTTC CAWSVRLGVSYNEQFF
many TRBJ2-1 15 TRBV5-1 - TGCGCCAGCAGCCTGGGCCTAGCGATTAATAATGAGCAGTTCTTC CASSLGLAINNEQFF
- TRBJ2-7 13 TRBV6-1 - TGTGCCAGCAGGGGGACGGGGACCTACGAGCAGTACTTC CASRGTGTYEQYF
many TRBJ2-7 15 TRBV4-2 TRBD1 TGTGCCAGCAGCCTGCCGGGACAGGCAACCTACGAGCAGTACTTC CASSLPGQATYEQYF
- TRBJ2-1 14 TRBV20-1 TRBD2 TGCAGTGCTACAAAAAGCGGGAGGGACCATGAGCAGTTCTTC CSATKSGRDHEQFF
- TRBJ2-3 16 TRBV6-2/TRBV6-3 - TGTGCCAGCAGTTACACGGCTGGCGAGGGAACAGATACGCAGTATTTT CASSYTAGEGTDTQYF
few TRBJ2-2 15 TRBV10-3 - TGTGCCACCCTACCCGGGACAAAGAACACCGGGGAGCTGTTTTTT CATLPGTKNTGELFF
many TRBJ2-1 16 TRBV11-2 TRBD1 TGTGCCAGCAGCCCCACCGGGACAGGGTCGTGGGATGAGCAGTTCTTC CASSPTGTGSWDEQFF
few TRBJ2-3 15 TRBV7-2 TRBD2 TGTGCCAGCAGCTCCAGCGGGGGGGCCGGAGATACGCAGTATTTT CASSSSGGAGDTQYF
- TRBJ2-7 14 TRBV27 - TGTGCCAGCAGCTTTGGGGGCCTTGGCCTCGAGCAGTACTTC CASSFGGLGLEQYF
many TRBJ2-3 14 TRBV7-2 - TGTGCCAGCAGCGCTAGAATTCGCACAGATACGCAGTATTTT CASSARIRTDTQYF
- TRBJ2-7 18 TRBV10-3 TRBD2 TGTGCCACTACAATCCCGGGACTAGCGGGAGGGCCAACGGGGGAGCAGTACTTC CATTIPGLAGGPTGEQYF
few TRBJ2-1 15 TRBV14 - TGTGCCAGCAGCCAAGGGGGATACGGTAAGAATGAGCAGTTCTTC CASSQGGYGKNEQFF
many TRBJ2-7 13 TRBV5-5 - TGTGCCAGCAGCCCAGCGGCCCTCTACGAGCAGTACTTC CASSPAALYEQYF
few TRBJ2-7 15 TRBV4-1 - TGCGCCAGCAGCCAAGTCGGCAGGGGCGGGTACGAGCAGTACTTC CASSQVGRGGYEQYF
many TRBJ2-2 14 TRBV12-3/TRBV12-4 - TGTGCCAGCAGTTTGGCAGGGCTTACCGGGGAGCTGTTTTTT CASSLAGLTGELFF
- TRBJ1-1 17 TRBV5-6 - TGTGCCAGCGGCTTGCCAGGGGTTGGTTCTATGAACACTGAAGCTTTCTTT CASGLPGVGSMNTEAFF
few TRBJ1-2 13 TRBV12-3/TRBV12-4 - TGTGCCAGCACTTTGGGGCAGGCCAATGGCTACACCTTC CASTLGQANGYTF
few TRBJ1-4 13 TRBV6-6 - TGTGCCAGCAGTGGGAGACCGGGTGAAAAACTGTTTTTT CASSGRPGEKLFF
few TRBJ1-2 13 TRBV29-1 TRBD1 TGCAGCGTTAGGGCGGGACAGAACTATGGCTACACCTTC CSVRAGQNYGYTF
many TRBJ2-1 12 TRBV7-9 - TGTGCCAGCAGCCCTAGGGGGGCTCAGGCGTTCTTC CASSPRGAQAFF
- TRBJ1-1 11 TRBV20-1 - TGCAGTGCTAGATTCTTCCCCGAAGCTTTCTTT CSARFFPEAFF
many TRBJ2-2 16 TRBV14 TRBD1 TGTGCCAGCAGCCAGCGGACAGGGGGTCAGTCCGGGGAGCTGTTTTTT CASSQRTGGQSGELFF
- TRBJ2-7 14 TRBV7-2 - TGTGCCAGCAGCTTCGGCAGGGTCTCGTACGAGCAGTACTTC CASSFGRVSYEQYF
few TRBJ2-5 16 TRBV5-6 TRBD1 TGTGCCAGCAGCTTGTCGGGACAGGGGTTAGGAGAGACCCAGTACTTC CASSLSGQGLGETQYF
many TRBJ2-5 11 TRBV30 - TGTGCCTGGAGGGGGGAAGAGACCCAGTACTTC CAWRGEETQYF
few TRBJ2-1 14 TRBV29-1 - TGCAGCGTTGGCCACAGGAGCTCCTACAATGAGCAGTTCTTC CSVGHRSSYNEQFF
few TRBJ2-7 15 TRBV20-1 - TGCAGTGCTAGAGATATGGTCGGCAGGGGATACGAGCAGTACTTC CSARDMVGRGYEQYF
few TRBJ1-1 12 TRBV6-6 - TGTGCCAGCAGCCGGTTGAACACTGAAGCTTTCTTT CASSRLNTEAFF
many TRBJ2-5 14 TRBV29-1 TRBD2 TGCAGCGTCTGGACTAGCGGATTTCAGGAGACCCAGTACTTC CSVWTSGFQETQYF
few TRBJ1-1 13 TRBV6-5 - TGTGCCAGCACACAGGGCATGAACACTGAAGCTTTCTTT CASTQGMNTEAFF
few TRBJ2-7 12 TRBV27 - TGTGCCAGCCGGGGGCCCTACTACGAGCAGTACTTC CASRGPYYEQYF
- TRBJ2-4 16 TRBV6-5 - TGTGCCAGCAGCCCCAGGGGGGTTTTAGCCAAAAACATTCAGTACTTC CASSPRGVLAKNIQYF
few TRBJ1-1 14 TRBV5-5 TRBD1 TGTGCCAGCAGCCCGACAGGGGCCACGACTGAAGCTTTCTTT CASSPTGATTEAFF
many TRBJ2-1 16 TRBV6-2/TRBV6-3 TRBD2 TGTGCCAGCCTGTCTTGGGAGGGTCCGTCCTACAATGAGCAGTTCTTC CASLSWEGPSYNEQFF
few TRBJ1-1 13 TRBV6-6 - TGTGCCAGCAGTTCGAGGGTTGACACTGAAGCTTTCTTT CASSSRVDTEAFF
few TRBJ1-4 15 TRBV6-2/TRBV6-3 - TGTGCCAGCAGTTACTCGACGCAGGGAAGGGAAAAACTGTTTTTT CASSYSTQGREKLFF
few TRBJ1-5 13 TRBV7-7 - TGTGCTAGCAGCGCCAACCTTGGTCAGCCCCAGCATTTT CASSANLGQPQHF
many TRBJ1-4 13 TRBV29-1 - TGCAGCGTGGCGGGGACAACTAATGAAAAACTGTTTTTT CSVAGTTNEKLFF
few TRBJ2-7 14 TRBV9 - TGTGCCAGCAGCGTAGCCAGTCGTGGAGACGAGCAGTACTTC CASSVASRGDEQYF
many TRBJ2-1 15 TRBV20-1 TRBD2 TGCAGTGCTAGAGAACTAGCGGGGGGCTCAAATGAGCAGTTCTTC CSARELAGGSNEQFF
many TRBJ2-3 11 TRBV6-2/TRBV6-3 - TGTGCCAGCAGTTACGGTGGGACGCAGTATTTT CASSYGGTQYF
many TRBJ2-2 14 TRBV2 - TGTGCCAGCACCCGACAGGAAAACACCGGGGAGCTGTTTTTT CASTRQENTGELFF
many TRBJ1-4 12 TRBV6-6 TRBD1 TGTGCCAGCAGTTCCACGACAGGGAAACTGTTTTTT CASSSTTGKLFF
- TRBJ2-1 14 TRBV6-5 TRBD1 TGTGCCAGCAGCGGGGACAGGGGCATTGATGAGCAGTTCTTC CASSGDRGIDEQFF
many TRBJ1-2 14 TRBV2 - TGTGCCAGCAGCGATCCTTCCGCCCAACTCGCCTACACCTTC CASSDPSAQLAYTF
- TRBJ1-2 16 TRBV27 - TGTGCCAGCAGTTTTTCTCAGGGGCTCGGTCTTTTTGGCTACACCTTC CASSFSQGLGLFGYTF
many TRBJ1-1 15 TRBV6-2/TRBV6-3 - TGTGCCAGCAGGAGATCCCAGGGAGCCGGCACTGAAGCTTTCTTT CASRRSQGAGTEAFF
many TRBJ2-1 16 TRBV15 TRBD2 TGTGCCACCAGCAGCCCGGGTTCGCGGGGGGACAATGAGCAGTTCTTC CATSSPGSRGDNEQFF
many TRBJ1-6 18 TRBV19 TRBD1 TGTGCCAGTAGTATCACCACCCACGGGACAGGGGTTAATTCACCCCTCCACTTT CASSITTHGTGVNSPLHF
many TRBJ1-2 14 TRBV7-2 - TGTGCCAGCAGCTTAGAAGGGTCGCAGCGCGGCTACACCTTC CASSLEGSQRGYTF
few TRBJ2-5 16 TRBV5-6 - TGTGCCAGCAGCTTGTTCCAGGGGTCCCTTCAAGAGACCCAGTACTTC CASSLFQGSLQETQYF
many TRBJ2-1 15 TRBV30 TRBD1 TGTGCCTGGACCTGGGACAGGGGGGGATACAATGAGCAGTTCTTC CAWTWDRGGYNEQFF